One and the same sample provided the 11 T cell receptor beta chains below, sequenced in a study of regulatory T cells in long-lasting Graves disease. Time point: newly diagnosed GD, antithyroid drugs for less than 3 months. PBMC RNA was the source of the TCR library. Investigators prepared the TCR beta libraries by applying iRepertoire HTBI primers and Arm-PCR of CDR3 regions. From the multiplex PCR reads, TCRdb called clonotypes with MiXCR, one entry per CDR3 protein. Here the sample spans 350,000 to 500,000 distinct CDR3 sequences, around 15% being singletons. The same data also went into a second study, on T cells in Graves' hyperthyroidism and ophthalmopathy.

The source was peripheral blood mononuclear cells (PBMCs), collected at new diagnosis, from a patient treated with antithyroid drugs. The receptor source for this set is a woman between 50 and 59 years old with Graves disease.

Points on this clonotype: Being one base from a much bigger clone, this may be a read error. The rearrangement links TRBV27 to TRBJ2-7; either TRBD1 or TRBD2 may fit D (5 bases each). CDR3 size: 13 residues. Germline V gene lookup returns CDR1 MNHEY and CDR2 SMNVEV (reference sequence). V lost 6 bases, J lost 4 bases, and 13 bases lay in between. The CDR3 loop is CASRVHEGYEQYF. The CDR3, as DNA: TGTGCCAGCAGAGTCCATGAGGGGTACGAGCAGTACTTC.

This clonotype occurred many times. The V call is TRBV4-2, the J call TRBJ2-1, with 7 nucleotides matching TRBD2. CDR3 length: 16 amino acids. V was pared by 2 bases and J by 4 bases, with 8 bases of the junction left unmatched. Germline values: CDR1 LGHNA, CDR2 YNFKEQ. CDR3 DNA sequence: TGTGCCAGCAGCCAATCCGGGACTATAGGTTACAATGAGCAGTTCTTC. Translated: CASSQSGTIGYNEQFF.

This clonotype was found a few times. V gene TRBV20-1 combines with J gene TRBJ2-7; D is perhaps TRBD2 (6 bases). V shed 6 bases and J shed 3 bases, with 18 bases lying between them. Germline lookup yields CDR1 DFQATT and CDR2 SNEGSKA (reference sequence). This CDR3 contains 14 residues. The CDR3 DNA sequence: TGCAGTGCACTCGACCGGGAGACTAACTACGAGCAGTACTTC. Its translation is CSALDRETNYEQYF.

This clonotype was counted at least ten times. The chain carries TRBV28 and TRBJ2-4; 9 bases align to TRBD2. The CDR3 is made up of 16 amino acids. Germline CDR1 reads MDHEN; CDR2 reads SYDVKM. V lost 5 bases and J lost 1; bases outside the gene matches: 6. The CDR3 is CASSLAGPGAKNIQYF. The CDR3 bases are TGTGCCAGCAGTCTAGCGGGGCCGGGTGCCAAAAACATTCAGTACTTC. The full variable domain, its missing parts supplied by reference TRBV28 and TRBJ2-4, is DVKVTQSSRYLVKRTGEKVFLECVQDMDHENMFWYRQDPGLGLRLIYFSYDVKMKEKGDIPEGYSVSREKKERFSLILESASTNQTSMYLCASSLAGPGAKNIQYFGAGTRLSVL.

This clonotype has at least ten counts. The chain is built from TRBV5-5 and TRBJ2-5, with 7 bases matching TRBD1. The J segment lost 3 bases and the V segment lost 4 bases, leaving 6 bases of the junction unmatched. Germline V gene lookup returns CDR1 SGHKS and CDR2 YYEKEE (reference sequence). There are 14 residues in the CDR3. CDR3 residues: CASSRPQGEETQYF. Written as DNA, the CDR3 is TGTGCCAGCAGCCGACCTCAGGGGGAAGAGACCCAGTACTTC.

The V and J genes are TRBV5-4 and TRBJ2-7, with TRBD1 matching over 8 bases. V was pared by 6 bases and J by 3 bases, with 5 bases of the junction left unmatched. CDR3 length: 13 amino acids. CDR1 is SGHNT, CDR2 YYREEE, per germline (reference sequence). In nucleotides, the CDR3 is TGTGCCAGCACCCTCAGGGGGCGCTACGAGCAGTACTTC. Residues: CASTLRGRYEQYF. Looking up the rest from reference TRBV5-4 and TRBJ2-7 gives the full variable domain: ETGVTQSPTHLIKTRGQQVTLRCSSQSGHNTVSWYQQALGQGPQFIFQYYREEENGRGNFPPRFSGLQFPNYSSELNVNALELDDSALYLCASTLRGRYEQYFGPGTRLTVT.

V and J are TRBV25-1 and TRBJ1-3; D not resolved. This CDR3 has 16 residues. The V gene lost 1 base and the J gene lost 0 bases, with 10 bases spanning the gap. The germline CDR1 and CDR2 sequences are MGHDK and SYGVNS. Here the CDR3 DNA reads TGTGCCAGCAGTGAATCAGGTCGAAGCTCTGGAAACACCATATATTTT. It is translated as CASSESGRSSGNTIYF.

The sample holds many counts of this clonotype. V gene TRBV28 combines with J gene TRBJ2-3, with a tentative D call TRBD1 (6 bases). There are 15 residues in the CDR3. Trimming left V 2 bases short and J 6 bases short, with 15 bases between. Germline lookup yields CDR1 MDHEN and CDR2 SYDVKM. In DNA, the CDR3 is TGTGCCAGCAGTTTAACGGGACAAGGGTTTGATACGCAGTATTTT. As protein: CASSLTGQGFDTQYF.

The table lists this clonotype with many counts. The gene calls are TRBV28 and TRBJ2-2; 11 bases align to TRBD1. Germline CDR1 MDHEN, CDR2 SYDVKM. Losses at the gene ends were 5 bases for V and 5 bases for J; bases not matched to a gene: 4. This CDR3 has 15 residues. CDR3 DNA: TGTGCCAGCAGTCCGGGACAGGGGGAGACCGGGGAGCTGTTTTTT. Translating gives CASSPGQGETGELFF.

This clonotype was counted at least ten times. This chain connects TRBV28 to TRBJ2-7; D is perhaps TRBD2 (6 bases). Trimming left V 5 bases short and J 6 bases short, with 11 bases between. Germline CDR1 is MDHEN and CDR2 is SYDVKM. The CDR3 runs 12 residues. This chain's CDR3 is CASSLPTSEQYF. As DNA, the CDR3 is TGTGCCAGCAGTCTACCGACTAGCGAGCAGTACTTC.

A remark on this clonotype: This clone may be a read error of a much larger clone one base away. This chain connects TRBV2 to TRBJ2-7, with D possibly matching TRBD2 (7 bases). V was pared by 7 bases and J by 7 bases, with 20 bases between. CDR3 length: 14 residues. Germline V gene lookup returns CDR1 SNHLY and CDR2 FYNNEI. The CDR3 protein is CASKRGGSYNEQYF. Written as DNA, the CDR3 is TGTGCCAGCAAGAGGGGGGGCTCCTACAATGAGCAGTACTTC.